This TCR beta chain is from a study of T-cell memory formation after mild COVID-19 (dated by TCRdb to the early 2020s). General notes on the study: TCR sequence clusters from the two donors were found to be largely donor specific. Two young, previously healthy adult volunteers made up the cohort, one male and one female. In two donors, T-cell clones that expanded and contracted after mild COVID-19 were tracked by sequencing TCRalpha and TCRbeta repertoires over time. The research as a whole found: Contracting CD4+ clones appeared mostly in the CM and EM memory subsets, whereas CD8+ clones were enriched in EMRA. Some responding clones were found in pre-infection memory, which suggests that pre-existing cross-reactive memory T cells took part in the SARS-CoV-2 response. Clones that contracted from day 15 to 85 showed balanced CD4/CD8 phenotypes, whereas a second wave of clones that expanded from day 15 to 37 leaned towards CD4+. The study covered only two mild cases, and larger cohorts including severe cases with pre-infection samples were considered necessary. Whether the second-wave clones peaking on day 37 were SARS-CoV-2 specific was not confirmed.

PBMCs were isolated by Ficoll-Paque density gradient centrifugation. Data came from an Illumina NovaSeq 6000. TCRalpha and TCRbeta cDNA libraries were constructed by 5'RACE with constant-segment primers, with sample barcodes and unique molecular identifiers being introduced. RNA was extracted from every sample with Trizol reagent. Library amplification was performed in two PCR steps, and a second sample barcode and Illumina TruSeq adapters were introduced in the second step. Sequencing of the libraries was done on an Illumina NovaSeq, producing 2 x 150 bp paired-end reads. As for the authors' bioinformatics: Demultiplexing of reads and collapsing into UMI-guided consensus sequences were performed with migec v1.2.7. Using mixcr v2.1.11, UMI consensuses were aligned to TRA and TRB V and J templates and then assembled into clonotypes. Expanded or contracted clonotypes were those called significant by both edgeR and NoisET, with noise models trained on biological replicates. For edgeR calls, the thresholds were a false discovery rate-adjusted p below 0.01 and a log2 fold-change of 1. As an exploratory analysis of dynamics, PCA with hierarchical clustering was applied to max-normalized trajectories of the 1000 most abundant clonotypes. Each responding clone was given a CD4 or CD8 phenotype based on the CD4+ and CD8+ repertoires, which had been sequenced separately. Through fastp at Q25 and MiXCR, TCRdb rebuilt clones from the public reads, retaining in-frame beta chains. Rows are combined by CDR3 protein, so each entry shows the most common genes and DNA. The V and J calls follow TCRdb's processing rather than the paper's. This sample has a few hundred thousand distinct CDR3 sequences in its table, and 16% of those were observed once. Together, the top ten hold around 20% of the sample.

The CDR3 spans 12 residues, from the cysteine through the phenylalanine. Only the CDR3 part of the read is kept: 36 bases, read in frame from the first base. Germline trimming: 2 bases from V, 11 bases from J; junction bases outside gene matches: 4. CDR1 DFQATT and CDR2 SNEGSKA were looked up in the germline V gene (reference sequence). As concerns this clonotype: It lacks a known antigen. Per-nucleotide qualities are absent, and no much larger clonotype sits a single base away.

This receptor was identified in a young man who had mild COVID-19 (a few samples of this study predate the infection). The sample titles of this study are shuffled in the database, so cell type and time point are left out; the donor was told from shared clones. Sequencing was done on a sample of PBMCs or a T cell subset sorted from them (not recorded which). Rearrangement joined TRBV20-1 to TRBJ2-4, and 9 junction bases match TRBD1. The nucleotide sequence is TGCAGTGCTAGACCGGACAGGGGCGTTCAGTACTTC. Its translation reads: CSARPDRGVQYF.